The clone carrying this T cell receptor beta chain was observed at least ten times. Its target is unknown. General observations from the study: Tumor memory CD4+ T cell TCR gene usage clustered with blood and lymph node memory CD4+ cells and lymph node naive CD4+ cells.

Trimming shortened V by 4 bases and J by 2 bases, and 17 bases separated the two germline ends. CDR3 size: 16 residues. Amplification of TRBV12-4/TRBJ1-2 clonotypes used adaptor-ligated barcode primers. Each CDR3 protein is one row after TCRdb ran MiXCR on the multiplex PCR reads. Counted here are approximately 1,000 distinct CDR3 sequences, 2.6% occurring once; the ten biggest clones make up around 30%. The sorted Tregs were CD4+CD25+CD127-/low cells. The sample taken for sequencing was Tregs sorted from blood. This rearrangement joins TRBV12-3 or TRBV12-4 to TRBJ1-2, with D hard to call. The receptor was derived from a female donor with breast cancer. CDR3 loop: CASSSMSKARNYGYTF. The CDR3 nucleotides are TGTGCCAGCAGTTCCATGTCAAAAGCTCGGAACTATGGCTACACCTTC.